The 13 T cell receptor beta chains below all came from one sample that was sequenced in a study of T cells in Graves' hyperthyroidism and ophthalmopathy. TCR beta CDR3 sequences were amplified from RNA transcripts. The study used the HTBI primer set for a first-round RT-PCR of the TCR CDR3. TCRdb independently ran MiXCR on the multiplex PCR reads; one entry per CDR3 protein. The table has 150,000 to 200,000 distinct CDR3 sequences, just under 9.5% seen once. The sample was blood. All receptors come from a woman under 30 with Graves' hyperthyroidism that later progressed to Graves' ophthalmopathy.

This clonotype was seen more than once but under ten times. Just one base apart from a much larger clone, this may be a read error. This sequence joins TRBV7-9 and TRBJ2-7; D is uncertain. The CDR3 sequence is 15 residues long. Trimming removed 9 bases at V and 3 bases at J, with 21 bases between. Germline V gene sequence: CDR1 SEHNR, CDR2 FQNEAQ (reference sequence). Written as DNA, the CDR3 is TGTGCCAGTTTCCCTAGGTCGGGTCCTGGCTACGAGCAGTACTTC. As protein: CASFPRSGPGYEQYF. Using reference TRBV7-9 and TRBJ2-7 for the parts outside the CDR3, the full variable domain is DTGVSQNPRHKITKRGQNVTFRCDPISEHNRLYWYRQTLGQGPEFLTYFQNEAQLEKSRLLSDRFSAERPKGSFSTLEIQRTEQGDSAMYLCASFPRSGPGYEQYFGPGTRLTVT.

This clonotype was seen more than once but under ten times. The gene calls are TRBV19 and TRBJ2-7; no clear D. CDR1 LNHDA and CDR2 SQIVND come from the germline V gene (reference sequence). Trimming left V 5 bases short and J 3 bases short, with 11 bases between. This CDR3 region has 13 residues. CDR3 protein: CASSYSRLYEQYF. CDR3 sequence (DNA): TGTGCCAGTAGTTACAGTCGTCTCTACGAGCAGTACTTC.

The sample holds many counts of this clonotype. V usage is TRBV2 and J usage is TRBJ2-7; TRBD2 might be the D (5 bases). The germline gives CDR1 SNHLY, CDR2 FYNNEI. V gave up 6 bases and J gave up 7 bases, with 19 bases separating them. The CDR3 sequence is 14 residues long. This CDR3 reads CASRDLTRLEEQYF. The DNA of the CDR3 is TGTGCCAGCAGGGACTTAACTAGGCTTGAAGAGCAGTACTTC. Drawing the rest from reference TRBV2 and TRBJ2-7, the complete variable domain is EPEVTQTPSHQVTQMGQEVILRCVPISNHLYFYWYRQILGQKVEFLVSFYNNEISEKSEIFDDQFSVERPDGSNFTLKIRSTKLEDSAMYFCASRDLTRLEEQYFGPGTRLTVT.

This clonotype has at least ten counts. The chain is built from TRBV29-1 and TRBJ2-5, with 7 bases lining up with TRBD2. The CDR3 is made up of 14 amino acids. CDR1 and CDR2 from the germline V gene are SQVTM and ANQGSEA. J lost 0 bases, V lost 8 bases, and 9 bases had no gene match. In nucleotides, the CDR3 is TGCAGCCTGTGGGAGGGCTCGAACCAAGAGACCCAGTACTTC. Protein product: CSLWEGSNQETQYF.

The sample holds many counts of this clonotype. The V call is TRBV11-2, the J call TRBJ2-7, with no clear D. The CDR3 length is 14 residues. Between the trimmed V and J ends, which lost 2 bases and 2 bases, there was a span of 10 bases. Germline V gene data show CDR1 as SGHAT and CDR2 as FQNNGV. The CDR3 here is CASSLRTLTYEQYF. CDR3 coding DNA: TGTGCCAGCAGCTTACGGACGCTGACCTACGAGCAGTACTTC.

Of note for this clonotype: One junction end disagrees with the germline gene, perhaps due to a read error. The chain recombines TRBV11-2 with TRBJ1-1; D might be TRBD1 (6 bases). Germline assignment: CDR1 SGHAT and CDR2 FQNNGV. The CDR3 contains 17 residues. In nucleotides, the CDR3 is TGTGCCAGCAGCTTAGAAGTCCTAGCAGGGGTGAACACTGAAGCCTTCTTT. The encoded protein is CASSLEVLAGVNTEAFF.

This chain's CDR3 is CASSPEAGGSEQFF. CDR3 in DNA: TGTGCCAGCAGCCCAGAAGCGGGGGGGTCTGAGCAGTTCTTC. The genes are TRBV7-8 and TRBJ2-1; 10 positions match TRBD2. The CDR3 sequence is 14 residues long. Germline lookup yields CDR1 SGHVS and CDR2 FQNEAQ. The V segment lost 5 bases and the J segment 9 bases; nucleotides outside the gene matches: 7.

This rearrangement joins TRBV3-1 to TRBJ2-1; TRBD2 matches at 8 bases. J gave up 3 bases and V 6 bases, and 7 bases lay outside the gene matches. Germline assignment: CDR1 LGHDT and CDR2 YNNKEL (reference sequence). The CDR3 spans 15 residues. For the CDR3, the DNA is TGTGCCAGCAGGTCCGGGACTAGAGACTACAATGAGCAGTTCTTC. Translated: CASRSGTRDYNEQFF.

There are many counts of this clonotype. This sequence joins TRBV13 and TRBJ1-5; D unresolved. This CDR3 is built from 14 residues. Per the germline V gene, CDR1 is PRHDT and CDR2 is FYEKMQ (reference sequence). The germline V and J ends were trimmed by 0 bases and 8 bases, with 11 bases remaining between them. The CDR3 DNA reads TGTGCCAGCAGCTTAGGCCGGGTTCTCGAGCCCCAGCATTTT. Amino acid sequence: CASSLGRVLEPQHF.

This rearrangement joins TRBV9 to TRBJ2-5; D tentatively fits TRBD1 or TRBD2 (5 bases each). Per germline, CDR1 SGDLS and CDR2 YYNGEE. The CDR3 is 14 amino acids. Trimming left V 1 base short and J 5 bases short, with 12 bases between. This CDR3 is CASSVTDRDETQYF. The CDR3 DNA reads as TGTGCCAGCAGCGTAACTGATCGGGACGAGACCCAGTACTTC. The full variable domain, rest sourced from reference TRBV9 and TRBJ2-5, is DSGVTQTPKHLITATGQRVTLRCSPRSGDLSVYWYQQSLDQGLQFLIQYYNGEERAKGNILERFSAQQFPDLHSELNLSSLELGDSALYFCASSVTDRDETQYFGPGTRLLVL.

This clonotype was observed a handful of times. The chain has TRBV6-1 and TRBJ1-2, with D tentatively TRBD1 (6 bases). This CDR3 is built from 13 residues. CDR1 is MNHNS, CDR2 SASEGT, per germline. V was pared by 3 bases and J by 9 bases, with 14 bases between. CDR3: CASSESTGYSYTF. The CDR3, as DNA: TGTGCCAGCAGTGAGTCGACAGGTTATAGCTACACCTTC.

The V and J genes are TRBV4-1 and TRBJ2-1, with 8 positions matching TRBD2. The length of the CDR3 is 17 residues. Germline trimming cut 0 bases from V and 3 bases from J; bases unmatched to any gene: 7. Germline CDR1 is MGHRA and CDR2 is YSYEKL. CDR3 sequence: CASSQDRAGGFYNEQFF. The CDR3 bases are TGCGCCAGCAGCCAAGATAGGGCGGGAGGATTCTACAATGAGCAGTTCTTC.

This rearrangement joins TRBV18 to TRBJ1-3, with D possibly TRBD1 on 5 matching bases. The CDR3 totals 16 residues. The V end lost 6 bases, the J end lost 0 bases, and 15 bases lay between the germline ends. Germline V CDR1 and CDR2: KGHSH, LQKENI. DNA for the CDR3: TGTGCCAGCTCGCCTGCGGGGGACGCCTCTGGAAACACCATATATTTT. It yields the protein CASSPAGDASGNTIYF.